What follows describes a single T cell receptor beta chain. Germline V gene lookup returns CDR1 MNHNS and CDR2 SASEGT. The CDR3 covers 15 residues. Unmatched junction bases numbered 13, after V lost 6 bases and J lost 7 bases. The data stem from a study of technical replicates of blood from four donors. Using immunoSEQ multiplex PCR, the repertoire was profiled, and TCRdb retains in-frame clones only, with some absent. This sample has about 73,000 clones, with roughly nine tenths found just once. The sample was PBMCs. The J gene is TRBJ2-3, the V gene TRBV6-1; TRBD2 agrees at 7 bases. This receptor was identified in a human donor in good health. Some clones in this sample may be carry-over from other donors' samples. The CDR3 is CASRAPGLLTNTQYF. The CDR3 nucleotides are TGTGCCAGCAGAGCCCCGGGACTACTCACTAATACGCAGTATTTT.